What follows are 27 T cell receptor beta chains derived from one specimen sequenced in a study of OX40 agonist ivuxolimab in advanced cancers. Clones were sequenced by immunoSEQ multiplex PCR, and TCRdb holds only the in-frame ones, with some missing. The data hold over 35,000 clones, with approximately 90% observed a single time. Source: CD4+ or CD8+ T cells sorted from blood, taken in a trial of the OX40 agonist ivuxolimab. Receptor source: an adult with an advanced solid tumor such as melanoma, head and neck, liver or kidney cancer.

On this clone: At one end the junction does not follow the germline gene, possibly because of a read error. J is TRBJ1-4 and V is TRBV4-3, with D perhaps matching TRBD1 (6 bases). CDR1 and CDR2 (germline): LGHNA, YSLEER. CDR3 length equals 17 residues. In DNA form, the CDR3 reads TGCGCCAGCAGCCAAGATGGGCCGGTGGGGGGCAAGGAAAGACTGTTTTTT. It encodes CASSQDGPVGGKERLFF.

The chain employs TRBV27 and TRBJ2-2; weak D call: TRBD2 (6 bases). CDR1 and CDR2 from the germline V gene are MNHEY and SMNVEV (reference sequence). V was shortened by 2 bases and J by 1 base, with 8 bases between the two germline ends. This CDR3 contains 15 residues. The CDR3 sequence is CASSLGGVNTGELFF. In DNA, the CDR3 is TGTGCCAGCAGTTTAGGAGGGGTGAACACCGGGGAGCTGTTTTTT.

This clone was detected a few times. This rearrangement joins TRBV4-1 to TRBJ2-5; 10 bases fit TRBD2. In germline, CDR1 is MGHRA, CDR2 YSYEKL. V gave up 0 bases and J gave up 4 bases; unmatched junction bases: 2. This CDR3 region has 15 residues. This CDR3 reads CASSQEPSGGETQYF. The CDR3 DNA follows: TGCGCCAGCAGCCAAGAACCTAGCGGGGGAGAGACCCAGTACTTC.

The V gene is TRBV9, the J gene TRBJ2-3; TRBD1 or TRBD2 may be the D gene (6 bases each). The CDR3 is 15 residues long. Trimming removed 5 bases at V and 6 bases at J, with 19 bases between. The germline V gene has CDR1 SGDLS and CDR2 YYNGEE. The CDR3 is CASSATVGGSDTQYF. For the CDR3, the DNA is TGTGCCAGCAGTGCAACGGTGGGGGGCTCCGATACGCAGTATTTT. Complete variable domain (other parts from reference TRBV9 and TRBJ2-3): DSGVTQTPKHLITATGQRVTLRCSPRSGDLSVYWYQQSLDQGLQFLIQYYNGEERAKGNILERFSAQQFPDLHSELNLSSLELGDSALYFCASSATVGGSDTQYFGPGTRLTVL.

In this sample, this clone turned up a few times. J is TRBJ2-7 and V is TRBV7-8; D tentatively reads TRBD1 or TRBD2 (5 bases each). This CDR3 spans 17 amino acids. CDR1 SGHVS and CDR2 FQNEAQ come from the germline V gene. V was cut by 1 base and J by 0 bases, with 16 bases left in between. CDR3 sequence (DNA): TGTGCCAGCAGCTTAGGAACCGTTGGGGGTTTCTCCTACGAGCAGTACTTC. The encoded protein is CASSLGTVGGFSYEQYF.

This clone was recorded once. The CDR3 reads CASRAGVSTIETQYF. In nucleotides, the CDR3 is TGTGCCAGCAGGGCAGGGGTCAGCACGATAGAGACCCAGTACTTC. The chain recombines TRBV7-9 with TRBJ2-5, with D maybe TRBD1 (6 bases). Germline loops: CDR1 SEHNR, CDR2 FQNEAQ (reference sequence). This CDR3 has 15 residues. Deletions cut 6 bases from V and 4 bases from J, with 18 bases between.

This clone was found once. The rearrangement joins TRBV6-5 to TRBJ2-7; either TRBD1 or TRBD2 may supply D (5 bases each). The germline V gene encodes CDR1 MNHEY and CDR2 SVGAGI. This CDR3 contains 14 residues. Trimming removed 4 bases from V and 4 bases from J, with 14 bases in between. CDR3 DNA: TGTGCCAGCAGTTCCGACGGGACCCATTACGAGCAGTACTTC. Protein: CASSSDGTHYEQYF.

This clone was found once. The CDR3, as DNA: TGTGCCAGCAGTCTAGGGGCTGAAGCTTTCTTT. Translation gives CASSLGAEAFF. The chain employs TRBV11-2 and TRBJ1-1, with D possibly being TRBD1 (5 bases). The CDR3 runs to 11 residues. The V end was cut by 6 bases, the J end by 6 bases, with 8 bases between. Germline values: CDR1 SGHAT, CDR2 FQNNGV.

The V and J genes are TRBV5-6 and TRBJ2-7; no clear D gene. Trimming pared 0 bases from V and 0 bases from J, leaving 13 bases between. CDR1 and CDR2 from the germline V gene are SGHDT and YYEEEE. The CDR3 extends over 16 amino acids. The CDR3 loop reads CASSLEPGRSSYEQYF. In DNA, the CDR3 is TGTGCCAGCAGCTTGGAACCAGGCAGAAGCTCCTACGAGCAGTACTTC.

The V call is TRBV28, the J call TRBJ2-1; D call uncertain. This CDR3 spans 13 amino acids. V lost 3 bases, J lost 8 bases, and 11 bases lay in between. Germline loops: CDR1 MDHEN, CDR2 SYDVKM. The CDR3 here is CASSFEGRDEQFF. Written as DNA, the CDR3 is TGTGCCAGCAGTTTCGAAGGAAGGGATGAGCAGTTCTTC.

The chain employs TRBV19 and TRBJ1-5; D might be TRBD1 (5 bases). This CDR3 comprises 13 residues. From germline, CDR1 is LNHDA and CDR2 SQIVND (reference sequence). The V and J ends lost 6 bases and 2 bases respectively, with 8 bases between them. DNA of the CDR3: TGTGCCAGTAGCAGGGTTCGCAATCAGCCCCAGCATTTT. Translated: CASSRVRNQPQHF.

The V gene is TRBV2, the J gene TRBJ2-5; the match to TRBD2 covers 13 bases. The DNA end is a closer match to TRBJ2-7, so the J assignment may be wrong. Germline CDR1 is SNHLY and CDR2 is FYNNEI. This CDR3 has 17 residues. CDR3: CASSDLTSGGAPYEQYF. The CDR3 coding sequence is TGTGCCAGCAGTGATTTAACTAGCGGGGGGGCCCCCTACGAGCAGTACTTC.

This chain links TRBV7-8 with TRBJ2-5, with D possibly TRBD2 on 7 matching bases. The CDR3 is 15 residues long. Trimming shortened V by 4 bases and J by 0 bases, and 12 bases separated the two germline ends. Germline values: CDR1 SGHVS, CDR2 FQNEAQ. This CDR3 reads CASSSGGGNQETQYF. The CDR3 DNA sequence: TGTGCCAGCAGCTCTGGCGGGGGCAACCAAGAGACCCAGTACTTC.

The chain employs TRBV7-9 and TRBJ1-2; D ambiguous. Looked up from germline, CDR1 is SEHNR and CDR2 is FQNEAQ (reference sequence). V was pared by 5 bases and J by 4 bases, with 14 bases between. The CDR3 length is 14 residues. The CDR3 here is CASSPRDTTYGYTF. CDR3 sequence (DNA): TGTGCCAGCAGCCCGAGAGACACTACCTATGGCTACACCTTC.

This chain uses TRBV6-5 with TRBJ2-3; D uncertain. The germline V and J ends were trimmed by 4 bases and 4 bases, with 15 bases remaining between them. This CDR3 has 15 amino acids. Looked up from germline, CDR1 is MNHEY and CDR2 is SVGAGI. The CDR3 sequence: CASSSLVPAPDTQYF. DNA of the CDR3: TGTGCCAGCAGTTCTCTAGTCCCCGCACCAGATACGCAGTATTTT.

The chain carries TRBV6-6 and TRBJ1-1, with D hard to call. CDR3 length equals 12 residues. The ends were cut back, 2 bases at V and 6 bases at J, with 7 bases in the middle. CDR1 and CDR2 from the germline V gene are MNHNY and SVGAGI (reference sequence). CDR3 nucleotides: TGTGCCAGCAGTTACGTGATCGCTGAAGCTTTCTTT. Protein product: CASSYVIAEAFF.

The J gene is TRBJ2-2, the V gene TRBV4-3; tentative D call: TRBD1 (6 bases). The germline V and J ends were trimmed by 1 base and 5 bases, with 11 bases remaining between them. The CDR3 is made up of 15 amino acids. From germline, CDR1 is LGHNA and CDR2 YSLEER. The CDR3 bases are TGCGCCAGCAGCCAAGTCTGGGACATTACCGGGGAGCTGTTTTTT. As protein: CASSQVWDITGELFF.

The rearrangement links TRBV9 to TRBJ2-7, with 10 bases matching TRBD2. In germline, CDR1 is SGDLS, CDR2 YYNGEE. The CDR3 is made up of 16 amino acids. V trimming: 4 bases; J trimming: 2 bases; junction bases outside the gene matches: 9. The DNA for the CDR3 is TGTGCCAGCAGCCCCGCTAGCGGGGGTCTCACCTACGAGCAGTACTTC. Its protein product is CASSPASGGLTYEQYF.

This clone came up a few times. The chain couples TRBV5-1 to TRBJ1-2; 8 positions agree with TRBD1. Germline assignment: CDR1 SGHRS and CDR2 YFSETQ. The CDR3 spans 15 residues. The V segment lost 1 base and the J segment 2 bases; nucleotides outside the gene matches: 4. The CDR3 bases are TGCGCCAGCAGCTTGAGGACAGGGTGGAACTATGGCTACACCTTC. Protein sequence: CASSLRTGWNYGYTF.

The chain combines TRBV27 with TRBJ2-7; D remains ambiguous. In germline, CDR1 is MNHEY, CDR2 SMNVEV (reference sequence). V was trimmed by 3 bases and J by 2 bases, leaving 11 bases between them. The CDR3 runs 14 residues. The CDR3 is CASSLGPMAYEQYF. CDR3 DNA: TGTGCCAGCAGTTTGGGTCCGATGGCCTACGAGCAGTACTTC.

This sequence joins TRBV4-1 and TRBJ2-5; D tentatively reads TRBD1 or TRBD2 (5 bases each). Trimming cost V 1 base and J 5 bases, with 20 bases left between them. The CDR3 contains 17 residues. Germline CDR1 MGHRA, CDR2 YSYEKL. The CDR3 spells CASSQAPGSGLEETQYF. The CDR3, as DNA: TGCGCCAGCAGCCAAGCTCCAGGGTCGGGGTTAGAGGAGACCCAGTACTTC.

The chain is built from TRBV13 and TRBJ1-4; D gene uncertain. Germline CDR1 PRHDT, CDR2 FYEKMQ (reference sequence). The CDR3 runs 13 residues. V dropped 0 bases and J dropped 7 bases, with 6 bases sitting between them. The CDR3 here is CASSLGGFEKLFF. CDR3 DNA: TGTGCCAGCAGCTTAGGAGGGTTTGAAAAACTGTTTTTT.

This chain joins TRBV27 and TRBJ2-1; D may match TRBD1 or TRBD2 (5 bases each). This CDR3 spans 15 amino acids. Trimming stripped 8 bases from V and 4 bases from J, with 18 bases between. Germline V gene lookup returns CDR1 MNHEY and CDR2 SMNVEV (reference sequence). The CDR3 is CASRSGPIAYNEQFF. CDR3 in DNA: TGTGCCAGCCGCTCGGGACCGATAGCTTACAATGAGCAGTTCTTC.

The chain has TRBV4-1 and TRBJ1-1; the D gene is possibly TRBD1 (6 bases). V was trimmed by 4 bases and J by 1 base, leaving 7 bases between them. CDR1 is MGHRA, CDR2 YSYEKL, per germline. The CDR3 contains 13 residues. CDR3 residues: CASSLDRNTEAFF. In nucleotides, the CDR3 is TGCGCCAGCAGCCTGGACAGGAACACTGAAGCTTTCTTT.

V is TRBV27 and J is TRBJ2-7; D is ambiguous. Germline-derived CDR1 and CDR2 are MNHEY and SMNVEV (reference sequence). This CDR3 spans 12 amino acids. V shed 6 bases and J shed 5 bases, with 11 bases lying between them. Here the CDR3 reads CASRGLSDEQYF. In DNA, the CDR3 is TGTGCCAGCAGGGGGTTATCCGACGAGCAGTACTTC.

This clone was observed a single time. The chain employs TRBV11-2 and TRBJ2-7; the D gene is possibly TRBD1 (5 bases). The CDR3 runs to 15 residues. Trimming removed 3 bases at V and 0 bases at J, with 12 bases between. Germline V gene sequence: CDR1 SGHAT, CDR2 FQNNGV. The CDR3 DNA reads as TGTGCCAGCAGCTTGATGTGGGGCCCCTCCTACGAGCAGTACTTC. Translating it yields CASSLMWGPSYEQYF.

This CDR3 is CASSHRQETNYGYTF. CDR3 sequence (DNA): TGCGCCAGCAGCCATAGACAGGAAACTAACTATGGCTACACCTTC. This chain connects TRBV4-1 to TRBJ1-2, with D possibly TRBD1 on 6 matching bases. V was clipped by 3 bases and J by 0 bases, with 11 bases between them. The CDR3 length is 15 residues. The V gene's germline CDR1 is MGHRA and CDR2 YSYEKL.